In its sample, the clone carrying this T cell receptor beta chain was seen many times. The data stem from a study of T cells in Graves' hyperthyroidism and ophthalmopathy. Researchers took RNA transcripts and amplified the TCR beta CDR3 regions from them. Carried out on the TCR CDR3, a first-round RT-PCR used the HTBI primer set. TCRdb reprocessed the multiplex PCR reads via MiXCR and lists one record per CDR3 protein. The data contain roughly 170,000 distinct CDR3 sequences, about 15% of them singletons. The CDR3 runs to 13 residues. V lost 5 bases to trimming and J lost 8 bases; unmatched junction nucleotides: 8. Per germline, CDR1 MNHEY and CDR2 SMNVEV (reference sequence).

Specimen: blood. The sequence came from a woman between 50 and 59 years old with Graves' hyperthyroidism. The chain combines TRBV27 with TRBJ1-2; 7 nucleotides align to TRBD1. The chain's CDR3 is CASSLTGIEGYTF. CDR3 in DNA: TGTGCCAGCAGTCTGACAGGGATAGAAGGCTACACCTTC.